The clone carrying this T cell receptor beta chain was seen repeatedly, ten times or more. This sample was taken from a study of T cells of healthy individuals. TCRdb ran MiXCR on the 5' RACE reads and lists one entry per CDR3 protein. This table has 100,000 or so distinct CDR3 sequences, 15% to 20% appearing once. The V end was cut by 5 bases, the J end by 0 bases, with 10 bases between. The germline gives CDR1 LNHDA, CDR2 SQIVND (reference sequence). The CDR3 has 14 amino acids. This sequence was found in a human donor in good health. The chain couples TRBV19 to TRBJ1-1; possibly TRBD1 for D (6 bases). The chain's CDR3 is CASSFGQLNTEAFF. The CDR3 DNA is TGTGCCAGTAGTTTCGGACAGCTGAACACTGAAGCTTTCTTT. Together with reference TRBV19 and TRBJ1-1, the CDR3 gives the full variable domain: DGGITQSPKYLFRKEGQNVTLSCEQNLNHDAMYWYRQDPGQGLRLIYYSQIVNDFQKGDIAEGYSVSREKKESFPLTVTSAQKNPTAFYLCASSFGQLNTEAFFGQGTRLTVV.